The entry below gives a single TCR beta chain sequence along with its context. The data were taken from a study of cytomegalovirus exposure and HLA in healthy donors. In the PCR, 60 Vbeta and 13 Jbeta primers were used. Sequenced by immunoSEQ multiplex PCR; TCRdb stores in-frame clones only, minus some. This sample has about 130,000 clones, with around 79% found just once. The CDR3 covers 15 residues. V was pared by 5 bases and J by 10 bases, with 7 bases of the junction left unmatched. The germline V gene encodes CDR1 SEHNR and CDR2 FQNEAQ (reference sequence). The TCR was taken from a male donor in good health and CMV-seronegative. Sequenced: PBMCs. The V gene is TRBV7-9, the J gene TRBJ2-1; 14 positions match TRBD2. In DNA form, the CDR3 reads TGTGCCAGCAGCAAAGGGACTAGCGGGAGTCAGGAGCAGTTCTTC. Translating gives CASSKGTSGSQEQFF.